This T cell receptor (beta chain) was sequenced during a study of cytomegalovirus exposure and HLA in healthy donors. PCR employed 60 Vbeta and 13 Jbeta primers. Measured with immunoSEQ multiplex PCR; TCRdb has only the in-frame clones, and not every one. Of some 120,000 clones detected, roughly 69% appear once; the ten largest clones hold roughly 10%. There were likely unrecorded immune exposures, though donors were nominally healthy when sampled. As for this clone: What it binds is unknown.

Study findings and constraints: A missense variant in DCLRE1C was later tied to TCR beta V- and J-gene trimming. A few CMV-associated chains were confirmed in vitro to be specific for CMV antigens.

Sequencing was performed on PBMCs. This receptor was taken from a woman aged 40-49 years in good health and CMV-seropositive.

The CDR3 reads CASSLISSSSYNEQFF. DNA of the CDR3: TGCGCCAGCAGCTTGATATCTTCGAGCTCCTACAATGAGCAGTTCTTC. The genes are TRBV5-1 and TRBJ2-1, with D unresolved. Trimming took 1 base from V and 0 from J, leaving 11 bases between them. The CDR3 totals 16 residues. Germline V gives CDR1 SGHRS, CDR2 YFSETQ.